This T cell receptor (beta chain) derives from a study of graft-versus-host responses after intestinal transplantation. Study-wide results and limits: Those patients showing graft-donor T cell macrochimerism displayed high graft-versus-host to host-versus-graft clonal ratios in allografts.

About this clone itself: As yet, its antigen is unknown.

Measured with immunoSEQ multiplex PCR; TCRdb has only the in-frame clones, and not every one. The sample holds approximately 89,000 clones; over 85% are singletons and the top ten take 1.1%. The CDR3 totals 15 residues. Germline V gene lookup returns CDR1 SGHTS and CDR2 YDEGEE. The V gene end was trimmed by 8 bases and the J gene end by 4 bases; junction bases not matched to a gene: 14. The clonotype originates from a human donor who was the organ donor for an intestinal transplant. V gene TRBV5-8 combines with J gene TRBJ2-5; 7 bases map to TRBD1. The sequenced sample was unstimulated CD8+ T cells sorted from spleen or lymph node cells, obtained before transplant. The DNA of the CDR3 is TGTGCCAGTACCGGAGACAGGGACGGTATAGAGACCCAGTACTTC. This sequence encodes CASTGDRDGIETQYF.